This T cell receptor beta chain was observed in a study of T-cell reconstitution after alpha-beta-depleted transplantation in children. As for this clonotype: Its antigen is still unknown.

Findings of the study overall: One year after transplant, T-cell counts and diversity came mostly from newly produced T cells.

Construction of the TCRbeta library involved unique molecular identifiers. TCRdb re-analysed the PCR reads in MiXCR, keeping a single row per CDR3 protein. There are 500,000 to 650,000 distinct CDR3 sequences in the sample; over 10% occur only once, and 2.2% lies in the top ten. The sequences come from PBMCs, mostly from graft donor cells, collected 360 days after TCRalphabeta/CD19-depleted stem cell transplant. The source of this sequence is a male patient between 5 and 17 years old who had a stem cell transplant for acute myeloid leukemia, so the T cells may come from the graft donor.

CDR3 in amino acids: CASRSNPRLAGAPGEQFF. CDR3 coding DNA: TGTGCCAGCAGGTCTAACCCCCGACTAGCGGGAGCCCCCGGTGAGCAGTTCTTC. The chain is built from TRBV28 and TRBJ2-1, with TRBD2 identical over 12 bases. Germline V CDR1 and CDR2: MDHEN, SYDVKM. With V trimmed by 6 bases and J by 9 bases, 18 bases remained unmatched. This CDR3 is 18 amino acids long.